A selection of T cell receptor beta chains follows, all from one sample in a study of blood T cells in healthy people across ages. Via MiXCR, TCRdb re-called the 5' RACE reads, giving one row per CDR3 protein. This sample yields hundreds of thousands of distinct CDR3 sequences, of which around half are seen a single time; approximately 32% belongs to the top ten. The sample comprised blood. Source of these receptors: a woman in her sixties in good health. Both conserved end residues are part of each CDR3. D genes are given only for firm matches. Rows may omit the clone size; those that give it use once, few, many or a size class.

cdr3_length: 14
d_call: TRBD2
j_call: TRBJ2-7
clone_size: few
v_call: TRBV20-1
cdr3_aa: CSASPPGLAFEQYF
cdr3_nt: TGCAGTGCTAGCCCTCCGGGACTAGCGTTCGAGCAGTACTTC

cdr3_length: 16
d_call: TRBD1
j_call: TRBJ1-1
clone_size: many
v_call: TRBV14
cdr3_aa: CASSPSTGGSYTEAFF
cdr3_nt: TGTGCCAGCAGCCCTTCGACAGGGGGCAGCTACACTGAAGCTTTCTTT

cdr3_length: 14
d_call: -
j_call: TRBJ1-5
clone_size: few
v_call: TRBV12-3/TRBV12-4
cdr3_aa: CASSMKTENQPQHF
cdr3_nt: TGTGCCAGCAGTATGAAGACAGAGAATCAGCCCCAGCATTTT

cdr3_length: 14
d_call: -
j_call: TRBJ1-2
clone_size: -
v_call: TRBV14
cdr3_aa: CASSQDRPGAGYTF
cdr3_nt: TGTGCCAGCAGCCAAGATAGGCCCGGGGCTGGCTACACCTTC

cdr3_length: 14
d_call: TRBD2
j_call: TRBJ2-1
clone_size: -
v_call: TRBV20-1
cdr3_aa: CSAGISGGGYEQFF
cdr3_nt: TGCAGTGCTGGAATTTCGGGAGGGGGGTATGAGCAGTTCTTC

cdr3_length: 17
d_call: TRBD2
j_call: TRBJ2-1
clone_size: few
v_call: TRBV6-1
cdr3_aa: CASSPRVAGGPYNEQFF
cdr3_nt: TGTGCCAGCAGCCCGCGGGTAGCGGGAGGCCCTTACAATGAGCAGTTCTTC

cdr3_length: 16
d_call: -
j_call: TRBJ2-7
clone_size: -
v_call: TRBV4-3
cdr3_aa: CASSQDSSTRGVEQYF
cdr3_nt: TGCGCCAGCAGCCAAGACAGCTCCACCCGGGGCGTCGAGCAGTACTTC

cdr3_length: 14
d_call: -
j_call: TRBJ2-1
clone_size: -
v_call: TRBV3-1
cdr3_aa: CASSPWGRDNEQFF
cdr3_nt: TGTGCCAGCAGCCCGTGGGGAAGGGACAATGAGCAGTTCTTC

cdr3_length: 16
d_call: TRBD2
j_call: TRBJ2-1
clone_size: -
v_call: TRBV7-9
cdr3_aa: CASSYWTSGRFNEQFF
cdr3_nt: TGTGCCAGCAGTTACTGGACTAGCGGGAGGTTCAATGAGCAGTTCTTC

cdr3_length: 17
d_call: TRBD2
j_call: TRBJ2-1
clone_size: few
v_call: TRBV20-1
cdr3_aa: CSASGLAGGIQDNEQFF
cdr3_nt: TGCAGTGCGTCCGGACTAGCGGGAGGGATACAGGACAATGAGCAGTTCTTC

cdr3_length: 14
d_call: -
j_call: TRBJ2-5
clone_size: many
v_call: TRBV7-2
cdr3_aa: CASSLTGAGETQYF
cdr3_nt: TGTGCCAGCAGCTTAACGGGCGCAGGGGAGACCCAGTACTTC

cdr3_length: 16
d_call: TRBD2
j_call: TRBJ2-1
clone_size: -
v_call: TRBV7-8
cdr3_aa: CASSFGTSGTYNEQFF
cdr3_nt: TGTGCCAGCAGCTTTGGGACTAGCGGGACCTACAATGAGCAGTTCTTC

cdr3_length: 15
d_call: -
j_call: TRBJ2-7
clone_size: -
v_call: TRBV28
cdr3_aa: CASGRAPAITYEQYF
cdr3_nt: TGTGCCAGCGGCCGGGCCCCGGCGATCACCTACGAGCAGTACTTC

cdr3_length: 13
d_call: TRBD1
j_call: TRBJ1-1
clone_size: few
v_call: TRBV20-1
cdr3_aa: CSARRTGDTEAFF
cdr3_nt: TGCAGTGCTAGGAGGACAGGGGACACTGAAGCTTTCTTT

cdr3_length: 16
d_call: TRBD2
j_call: TRBJ2-1
clone_size: once
v_call: TRBV24-1
cdr3_aa: CATSDPTPSGHNEQFF
cdr3_nt: TGTGCCACCAGTGACCCCACACCTAGCGGTCACAATGAGCAGTTCTTC

cdr3_length: 13
d_call: TRBD2
j_call: TRBJ2-7
clone_size: many
v_call: TRBV6-2/TRBV6-3
cdr3_aa: CASSRGGLYEQYF
cdr3_nt: TGTGCCAGCAGTCGCGGGGGGCTCTACGAGCAGTACTTC

cdr3_length: 14
d_call: -
j_call: TRBJ1-6
clone_size: -
v_call: TRBV12-3/TRBV12-4
cdr3_aa: CASSRTGTPSPLHF
cdr3_nt: TGTGCCAGCAGCCGAACCGGGACCCCGTCACCCCTCCACTTT

cdr3_length: 18
d_call: TRBD2
j_call: TRBJ2-3
clone_size: -
v_call: TRBV6-5
cdr3_aa: CASSYSTHPREGQDTQYF
cdr3_nt: TGTGCCAGCAGTTACTCGACCCACCCGCGGGAGGGCCAAGATACGCAGTATTTT

cdr3_length: 12
d_call: -
j_call: TRBJ2-5
clone_size: -
v_call: TRBV27
cdr3_aa: CASSWNGETQYF
cdr3_nt: TGTGCCAGCAGTTGGAATGGAGAGACCCAGTACTTC

cdr3_length: 18
d_call: TRBD1
j_call: TRBJ2-5
clone_size: -
v_call: TRBV7-7
cdr3_aa: CASSLRGYGTGGFETQYF
cdr3_nt: TGTGCCAGCAGCTTACGGGGTTACGGGACAGGGGGCTTTGAGACCCAGTACTTC